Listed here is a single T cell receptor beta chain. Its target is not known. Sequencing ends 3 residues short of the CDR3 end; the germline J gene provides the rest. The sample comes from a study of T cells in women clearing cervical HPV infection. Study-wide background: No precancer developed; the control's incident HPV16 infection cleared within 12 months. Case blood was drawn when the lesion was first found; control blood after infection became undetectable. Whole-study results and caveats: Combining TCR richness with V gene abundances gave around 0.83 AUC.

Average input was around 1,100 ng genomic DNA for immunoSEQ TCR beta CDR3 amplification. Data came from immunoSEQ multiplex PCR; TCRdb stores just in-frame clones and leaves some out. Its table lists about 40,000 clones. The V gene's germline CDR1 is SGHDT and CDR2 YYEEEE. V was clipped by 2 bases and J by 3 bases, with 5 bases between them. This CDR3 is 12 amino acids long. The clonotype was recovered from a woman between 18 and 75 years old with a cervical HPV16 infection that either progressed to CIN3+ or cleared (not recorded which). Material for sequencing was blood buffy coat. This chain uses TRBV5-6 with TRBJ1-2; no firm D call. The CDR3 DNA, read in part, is TGTGCCAGCAGCTTCGAGGACTATGGC. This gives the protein CASSFEDYG. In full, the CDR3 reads CASSFEDYGYTF.